Listed below are T cell receptor beta chains from one sample, sequenced in a study of control samples from healthy donors and cancer patients. Sequenced by immunoSEQ multiplex PCR; TCRdb stores in-frame clones only, minus some. The sample carries about 130,000 clones, roughly 92% recorded once. The sequenced sample consisted of blood. The origin of the receptors is a man younger than 35 in good health. Each CDR3 is given with its conserved first and last residue. D genes are given only for firm matches. The size field is filled for only some rows; it gives once, few, many or a size class.

CDR3 DNA: TGTGCTAGTGGTTTGGTACTGAGAGGAGGTCTATCCCTTCTCCCGCCTTACAATGAGCAGTTCTTC
CDR3 protein: CASGLVLRGGLSLLPPYNEQFF
D gene: -
J gene: TRBJ2-1
clone size: once
CDR3 length: 22
V gene: TRBV12-5

CDR3 DNA: TGCGCCAGCAGCTTGGTCGGAGGGACTCTAAATTCACCCCTCCACTTT
CDR3 protein: CASSLVGGTLNSPLHF
D gene: -
J gene: TRBJ1-6
clone size: -
CDR3 length: 16
V gene: TRBV5-1

CDR3 DNA: TGTGCCAGCAGCTTTAGCGGGGGGGCCTACGAGCAGTACTTC
CDR3 protein: CASSFSGGAYEQYF
D gene: TRBD2
J gene: TRBJ2-7
clone size: -
CDR3 length: 14
V gene: TRBV5-5

CDR3 DNA: TGCGCCAGCAGCCCAGACCACCTCGGGGGACAGGGGATATCGTGGTATGGCTACACCTTC
CDR3 protein: CASSPDHLGGQGISWYGYTF
D gene: TRBD1
J gene: TRBJ1-2
clone size: -
CDR3 length: 20
V gene: TRBV4-1

CDR3 DNA: TGTGCCAGCAGCCGGGACAGCTACGAGCAGTACTTC
CDR3 protein: CASSRDSYEQYF
D gene: TRBD1
J gene: TRBJ2-7
clone size: -
CDR3 length: 12
V gene: TRBV6-5

CDR3 DNA: TGTGCCAGCAACCTAGCGGGGGGGCTCTCCGAGCAGTACTTC
CDR3 protein: CASNLAGGLSEQYF
D gene: TRBD2
J gene: TRBJ2-7
clone size: -
CDR3 length: 14
V gene: TRBV5-4

CDR3 DNA: TGTGCCAGCAGCGTAGACGGGCTACCCAATGAAAAACTGTTTTTT
CDR3 protein: CASSVDGLPNEKLFF
D gene: -
J gene: TRBJ1-4
clone size: -
CDR3 length: 15
V gene: TRBV9

CDR3 DNA: TGTGCCAGCAGTGAATGGGCAGGCGGTGAAACCGGGGAGCTGTTTTTT
CDR3 protein: CASSEWAGGETGELFF
D gene: -
J gene: TRBJ2-2
clone size: -
CDR3 length: 16
V gene: TRBV6-1

CDR3 DNA: TGTGCCAGCTCGGGACAATTCCAAGAGACCCAGTACTTC
CDR3 protein: CASSGQFQETQYF
D gene: -
J gene: TRBJ2-5
clone size: -
CDR3 length: 13
V gene: TRBV27

CDR3 DNA: TGTGCCAGCAGTGAATTTATAGGTCAGCCCCAGCATTTT
CDR3 protein: CASSEFIGQPQHF
D gene: -
J gene: TRBJ1-5
clone size: -
CDR3 length: 13
V gene: TRBV2

CDR3 DNA: TGTGCCAGCAGCCAATGGGGCTCTGGAAACACCATATATTTT
CDR3 protein: CASSQWGSGNTIYF
D gene: -
J gene: TRBJ1-3
clone size: -
CDR3 length: 14
V gene: TRBV3-1/TRBV3-2

CDR3 DNA: TGCGCCAGCAGCCCTAGCGGGGGACAATACGAGCAGTACTTC
CDR3 protein: CASSPSGGQYEQYF
D gene: TRBD2
J gene: TRBJ2-7
clone size: -
CDR3 length: 14
V gene: TRBV5-1

CDR3 DNA: TGCAGCGTTGCCATTACGACCGGACCTCAAGATTCACCCCTCCACTTT
CDR3 protein: CSVAITTGPQDSPLHF
D gene: -
J gene: TRBJ1-6
clone size: -
CDR3 length: 16
V gene: TRBV29-1

CDR3 DNA: TGTGCCAGCAGCCAAGATCAAATCTCCTGGGGACTAGCGGTGACAGATACGCAGTATTTT
CDR3 protein: CASSQDQISWGLAVTDTQYF
D gene: TRBD2
J gene: TRBJ2-3
clone size: -
CDR3 length: 20
V gene: TRBV4-2

CDR3 DNA: TGTGCCAGCAGCTATATGGGGGGCGGATACGAGCAGTACTTC
CDR3 protein: CASSYMGGGYEQYF
D gene: -
J gene: TRBJ2-7
clone size: -
CDR3 length: 14
V gene: TRBV5-4

CDR3 DNA: TGTGCCAGCAGCCAAGATCTGGACAGGGGGCTAAGGGAGCAGTTCTTC
CDR3 protein: CASSQDLDRGLREQFF
D gene: TRBD1
J gene: TRBJ2-1
clone size: -
CDR3 length: 16
V gene: TRBV4-2

CDR3 DNA: TGTGCCTGGGCGCGCCAGGGGAATCAGCCCCAGCATTTT
CDR3 protein: CAWARQGNQPQHF
D gene: -
J gene: TRBJ1-5
clone size: -
CDR3 length: 13
V gene: TRBV30

CDR3 DNA: TGCGCCAGCAGCACCGGACTCAGCCAGGGGGAGCTGTTTTTT
CDR3 protein: CASSTGLSQGELFF
D gene: -
J gene: TRBJ2-2
clone size: -
CDR3 length: 14
V gene: TRBV5-1

CDR3 DNA: TGTGCCAGCAGCCCTAAGAGCGTAGCCTCCTATAATTCACCCCTCCACTTT
CDR3 protein: CASSPKSVASYNSPLHF
D gene: -
J gene: TRBJ1-6
clone size: -
CDR3 length: 17
V gene: TRBV11-2

CDR3 DNA: TGTGCTAGTGGCATCGACAGGGGCTACGAGCAGTACTTC
CDR3 protein: CASGIDRGYEQYF
D gene: TRBD1
J gene: TRBJ2-7
clone size: -
CDR3 length: 13
V gene: TRBV12-5

CDR3 DNA: TGTGCCAGCAGCGTAGGTGAAGGGAACCCACTGAGCCGGAATGAAAAACTGTTTTTT
CDR3 protein: CASSVGEGNPLSRNEKLFF
D gene: -
J gene: TRBJ1-4
clone size: -
CDR3 length: 19
V gene: TRBV9

CDR3 DNA: TGTGCCAGCAGTTACTCGCAGGGCATTGGCTACACCTTC
CDR3 protein: CASSYSQGIGYTF
D gene: -
J gene: TRBJ1-2
clone size: -
CDR3 length: 13
V gene: TRBV6-5

CDR3 DNA: TGTGCCAGCAGCGTAGTGGCAGGGGGTAATTCACCCCTCCACTTT
CDR3 protein: CASSVVAGGNSPLHF
D gene: TRBD1
J gene: TRBJ1-6
clone size: -
CDR3 length: 15
V gene: TRBV9

CDR3 DNA: TGTGCCAGCAGGCGGGGGCCCGGTCAGCCCCAGCATTTT
CDR3 protein: CASRRGPGQPQHF
D gene: -
J gene: TRBJ1-5
clone size: few
CDR3 length: 13
V gene: TRBV6-5

CDR3 DNA: TGTGCCAGCAGCTTAGGGACAGCTGGAAACACCATATATTTT
CDR3 protein: CASSLGTAGNTIYF
D gene: -
J gene: TRBJ1-3
clone size: -
CDR3 length: 14
V gene: TRBV11-3

CDR3 DNA: TGTGCCAGCAGTTCGGAATACAGGGCGAACACTGAAGCTTTCTTT
CDR3 protein: CASSSEYRANTEAFF
D gene: -
J gene: TRBJ1-1
clone size: -
CDR3 length: 15
V gene: TRBV6-5

CDR3 DNA: TGTGCCAGCAGCTCGGAGGACAGGGGCCACTCCCTTTATGGCTACACCTTC
CDR3 protein: CASSSEDRGHSLYGYTF
D gene: TRBD1
J gene: TRBJ1-2
clone size: once
CDR3 length: 17
V gene: TRBV5-5

CDR3 DNA: TGTGCCAGCCTACCGGGACCACAAAACATTCAGTACTTC
CDR3 protein: CASLPGPQNIQYF
D gene: -
J gene: TRBJ2-4
clone size: -
CDR3 length: 13
V gene: TRBV2

CDR3 DNA: TGTGCCAGCAGTTATCAGCAGGGATCTAACTATGGCTACACCTTC
CDR3 protein: CASSYQQGSNYGYTF
D gene: -
J gene: TRBJ1-2
clone size: -
CDR3 length: 15
V gene: TRBV6-6

CDR3 DNA: TGCGCCAGCAGCTTGCGTTGGGCAGGGGTTGGGGAAAAACTGTTTTTT
CDR3 protein: CASSLRWAGVGEKLFF
D gene: -
J gene: TRBJ1-4
clone size: -
CDR3 length: 16
V gene: TRBV5-1

CDR3 DNA: TGTGCCAGCATCCGGGGGGCGGAGTACGAGCAGTACTTC
CDR3 protein: CASIRGAEYEQYF
D gene: -
J gene: TRBJ2-7
clone size: -
CDR3 length: 13
V gene: TRBV6-5

CDR3 DNA: TGCGCCAGCAGTGAGAAACGGGGGGAGGATGGCTACACCTTC
CDR3 protein: CASSEKRGEDGYTF
D gene: -
J gene: TRBJ1-2
clone size: once
CDR3 length: 14
V gene: TRBV10-1

CDR3 DNA: TGTGCCAGCAGTTATTCTATTTTAGGGGAAGGCGATGGCTACACCTTC
CDR3 protein: CASSYSILGEGDGYTF
D gene: -
J gene: TRBJ1-2
clone size: -
CDR3 length: 16
V gene: TRBV6-5

CDR3 DNA: TGCGCCAGCCGGGCGGAACCTAATGAAAAACTGTTTTTT
CDR3 protein: CASRAEPNEKLFF
D gene: -
J gene: TRBJ1-4
clone size: -
CDR3 length: 13
V gene: TRBV5-1

CDR3 DNA: TGTGCCACCAGCAGAGATGGGGGATCCTACAATGAGCAGTTCTTC
CDR3 protein: CATSRDGGSYNEQFF
D gene: -
J gene: TRBJ2-1
clone size: once
CDR3 length: 15
V gene: TRBV15

CDR3 DNA: TGTGCCAGCAGTTTTAGGGGGAACTTCCAAGAGACCCAGTACTTC
CDR3 protein: CASSFRGNFQETQYF
D gene: -
J gene: TRBJ2-5
clone size: -
CDR3 length: 15
V gene: TRBV5-4

CDR3 DNA: TGTGCCAGCAGCCGCAGACTAGCGGGGGGCACAGATACGCAGTATTTT
CDR3 protein: CASSRRLAGGTDTQYF
D gene: TRBD2
J gene: TRBJ2-3
clone size: -
CDR3 length: 16
V gene: TRBV11-3

CDR3 DNA: TGTGCCAGCAGCCAAGGTACCTCAGGGGACACTGAAGCTTTCTTT
CDR3 protein: CASSQGTSGDTEAFF
D gene: -
J gene: TRBJ1-1
clone size: -
CDR3 length: 15
V gene: TRBV3-1/TRBV3-2

CDR3 DNA: TGCGCCAGCAGTTTAGGTTCAGGGAACACTGAAGCTTTCTTT
CDR3 protein: CASSLGSGNTEAFF
D gene: -
J gene: TRBJ1-1
clone size: -
CDR3 length: 14
V gene: TRBV5-1

CDR3 DNA: TGTGCCAGCAGCATAATGGACAGGGAGGGACCCCAGTACTTC
CDR3 protein: CASSIMDREGPQYF
D gene: -
J gene: TRBJ2-5
clone size: -
CDR3 length: 14
V gene: TRBV9

CDR3 DNA: TGTGCCAGCAGCAGCACAGGGATTCTTGACAATGAGCAGTTCTTC
CDR3 protein: CASSSTGILDNEQFF
D gene: -
J gene: TRBJ2-1
clone size: -
CDR3 length: 15
V gene: TRBV7-2

CDR3 DNA: TGTGCCACCAGTGATTTGCGGGGTGGAGTAATTTCTTCACCCCTCCACTTT
CDR3 protein: CATSDLRGGVISSPLHF
D gene: -
J gene: TRBJ1-6
clone size: -
CDR3 length: 17
V gene: TRBV24-1

CDR3 DNA: TGTGCCAGCAGCTCAGGGGGCGGCCGACTGTTTTTT
CDR3 protein: CASSSGGGRLFF
D gene: TRBD1
J gene: TRBJ1-4
clone size: -
CDR3 length: 12
V gene: TRBV7-9

CDR3 DNA: TGTGCCAGCAGCCAAACTAGCACTTCCTACAATGAGCAGTTCTTC
CDR3 protein: CASSQTSTSYNEQFF
D gene: -
J gene: TRBJ2-1
clone size: -
CDR3 length: 15
V gene: TRBV7-2

CDR3 DNA: TGTGCCAGCAGTTACTCCGTGGCAGCTGAAGCTTTCTTT
CDR3 protein: CASSYSVAAEAFF
D gene: -
J gene: TRBJ1-1
clone size: -
CDR3 length: 13
V gene: TRBV6-5

CDR3 DNA: TGTGCCAGCAGCCAAGAAGGGGACAGGGGTTCGCCCCTCCACTTT
CDR3 protein: CASSQEGDRGSPLHF
D gene: TRBD1
J gene: TRBJ1-6
clone size: few
CDR3 length: 15
V gene: TRBV3-1/TRBV3-2